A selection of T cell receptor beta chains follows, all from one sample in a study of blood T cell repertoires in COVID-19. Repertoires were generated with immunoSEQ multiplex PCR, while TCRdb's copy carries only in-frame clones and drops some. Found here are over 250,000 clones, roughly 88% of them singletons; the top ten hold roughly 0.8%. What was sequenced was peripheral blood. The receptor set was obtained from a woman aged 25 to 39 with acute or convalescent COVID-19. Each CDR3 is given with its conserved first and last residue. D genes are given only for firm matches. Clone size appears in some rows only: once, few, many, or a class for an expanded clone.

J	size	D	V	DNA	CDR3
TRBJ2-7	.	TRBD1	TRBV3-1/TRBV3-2	TGTGCCAGCAGCCCCGGGACAGTCTCTTCCGAGCAGTACTTC	CASSPGTVSSEQYF
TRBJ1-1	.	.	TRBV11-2	TGTGCCAGCAGCCCCGGGCCAGGGGCCCACACTGAAGCTTTCTTT	CASSPGPGAHTEAFF
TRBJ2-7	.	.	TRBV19	TGTGCCAGTAGTATGGGACGGAGGGCCTACGAGCAGTACTTC	CASSMGRRAYEQYF
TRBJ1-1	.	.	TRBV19	TGTGCCACCCGAGGGCCCAAGGACACTGAAGCTTTCTTT	CATRGPKDTEAFF
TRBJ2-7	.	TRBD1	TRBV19	TGTGCCAGTAAGGGGACAGGGCAATACGAGCAGTACTTC	CASKGTGQYEQYF
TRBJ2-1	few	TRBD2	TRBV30	TGTGCCTGGAGCGGGAGGGCTTACAATGAGCAGTTCTTC	CAWSGRAYNEQFF
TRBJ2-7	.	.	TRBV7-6	TGTGCCAGCAGCTCGGACTCCTCCGAGCAGTACTTC	CASSSDSSEQYF
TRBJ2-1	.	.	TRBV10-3	TGTGCCATCAGCCCCTTTAGGGGAGGCTCCGGGGATGAGCAGTTCTTC	CAISPFRGGSGDEQFF
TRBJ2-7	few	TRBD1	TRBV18	TGTGCCAGCTCACCACAGGACAGGGGGCGGAACGAGCAGTACTTC	CASSPQDRGRNEQYF
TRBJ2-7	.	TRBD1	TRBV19	TGTGCCAGTAGTCAGTCCCGGGACAGGGGATTTCTCGAGCAGTACTTC	CASSQSRDRGFLEQYF
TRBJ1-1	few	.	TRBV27	TGTGCCAGCAGTTCAGGAACACTGAAAGCTTTCTTT	CASSSGTLKAFF
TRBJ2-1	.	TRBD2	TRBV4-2	TGTGCCAGCAGCCCAGATGTTAGCGGGAGCTCCTACAATGAGCAGTTCTTC	CASSPDVSGSSYNEQFF
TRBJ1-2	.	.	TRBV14	TGTGCCAGCAGCCAAGCCGGGGGAGGGGGCTATGGCTACACCTTC	CASSQAGGGGYGYTF
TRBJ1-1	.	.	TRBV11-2	TGTGCCAGCAGCTTAGCCGGTAAGAACACTGAAGCTTTCTTT	CASSLAGKNTEAFF
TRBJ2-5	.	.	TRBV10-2	TGCGCCAGCAGTGAAGGGGGGGCTCAAGAGACCCAGTACTTC	CASSEGGAQETQYF
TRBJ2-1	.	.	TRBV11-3	TGTGCCAGCAGCTTACAGGGTACATACAATGAGCAGTTCTTC	CASSLQGTYNEQFF
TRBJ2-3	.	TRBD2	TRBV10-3	TGTGCCATCAGTCTGGGGACTAGCGGGAGTGTGACAGATACGCAGTATTTT	CAISLGTSGSVTDTQYF